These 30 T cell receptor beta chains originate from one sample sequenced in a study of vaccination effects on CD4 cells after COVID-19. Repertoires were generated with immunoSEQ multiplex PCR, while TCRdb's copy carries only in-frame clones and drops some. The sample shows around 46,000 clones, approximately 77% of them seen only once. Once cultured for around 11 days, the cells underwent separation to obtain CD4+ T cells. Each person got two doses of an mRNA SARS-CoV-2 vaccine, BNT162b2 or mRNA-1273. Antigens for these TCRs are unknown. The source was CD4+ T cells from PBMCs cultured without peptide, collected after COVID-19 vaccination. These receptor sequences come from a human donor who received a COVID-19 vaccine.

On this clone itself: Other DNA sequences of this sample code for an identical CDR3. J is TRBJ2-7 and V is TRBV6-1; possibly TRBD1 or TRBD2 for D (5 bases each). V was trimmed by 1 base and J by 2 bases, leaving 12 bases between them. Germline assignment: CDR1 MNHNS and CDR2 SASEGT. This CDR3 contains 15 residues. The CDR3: CASSEERGRAYEQYF. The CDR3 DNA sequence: TGTGCCAGCAGTGAAGAGAGGGGACGGGCCTACGAGCAGTACTTC.

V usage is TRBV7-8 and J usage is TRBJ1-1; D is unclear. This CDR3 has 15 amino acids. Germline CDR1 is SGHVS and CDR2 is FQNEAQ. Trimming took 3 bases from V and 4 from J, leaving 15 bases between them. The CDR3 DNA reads TGTGCCAGCAGCTTGACGGAGCTGACCTTCACTGAAGCTTTCTTT. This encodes CASSLTELTFTEAFF.

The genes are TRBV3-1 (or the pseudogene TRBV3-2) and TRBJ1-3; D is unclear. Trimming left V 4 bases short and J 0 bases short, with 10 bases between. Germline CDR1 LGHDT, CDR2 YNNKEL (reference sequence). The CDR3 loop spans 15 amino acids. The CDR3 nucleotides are TGTGCCAGCAGCCTCCGGACTTTCTCTGGAAACACCATATATTTT. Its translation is CASSLRTFSGNTIYF.

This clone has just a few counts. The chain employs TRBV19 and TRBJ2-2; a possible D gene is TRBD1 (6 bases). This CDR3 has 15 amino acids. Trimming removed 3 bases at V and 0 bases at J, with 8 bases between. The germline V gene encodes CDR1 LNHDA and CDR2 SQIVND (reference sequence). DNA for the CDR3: TGTGCCAGTAGTATGTGGACAGCGAACACCGGGGAGCTGTTTTTT. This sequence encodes CASSMWTANTGELFF.

The CDR3 here is CASRDLKGRPYEQYF. CDR3 nucleotide sequence: TGTGCCAGCAGGGATCTTAAAGGGAGGCCATACGAGCAGTACTTC. V usage is TRBV11-2 and J usage is TRBJ2-7, with a tentative D call TRBD2 (6 bases). The V end was cut by 6 bases, the J end by 4 bases, with 19 bases between. Germline CDR1 SGHAT, CDR2 FQNNGV. CDR3 length: 15 amino acids.

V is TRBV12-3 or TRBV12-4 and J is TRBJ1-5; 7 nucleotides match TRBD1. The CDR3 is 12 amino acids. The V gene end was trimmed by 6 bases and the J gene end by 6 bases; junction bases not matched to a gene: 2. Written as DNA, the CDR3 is TGTGCCAGCAGGACAGGGTCTCAGCCCCAGCATTTT. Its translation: CASRTGSQPQHF.

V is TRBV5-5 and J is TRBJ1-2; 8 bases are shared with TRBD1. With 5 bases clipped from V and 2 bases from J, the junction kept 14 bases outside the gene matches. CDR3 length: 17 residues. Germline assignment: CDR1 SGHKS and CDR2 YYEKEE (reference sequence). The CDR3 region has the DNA TGTGCCAGCAGACTGCAGGGGGCAAGCTCGGTCAACTATGGCTACACCTTC. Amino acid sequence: CASRLQGASSVNYGYTF.

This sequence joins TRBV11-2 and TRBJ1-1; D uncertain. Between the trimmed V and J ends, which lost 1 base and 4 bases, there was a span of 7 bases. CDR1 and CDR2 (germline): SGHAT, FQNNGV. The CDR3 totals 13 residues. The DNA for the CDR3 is TGTGCCAGCAGCTTAGGAGAGGGCACTGAAGCTTTCTTT. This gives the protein CASSLGEGTEAFF.

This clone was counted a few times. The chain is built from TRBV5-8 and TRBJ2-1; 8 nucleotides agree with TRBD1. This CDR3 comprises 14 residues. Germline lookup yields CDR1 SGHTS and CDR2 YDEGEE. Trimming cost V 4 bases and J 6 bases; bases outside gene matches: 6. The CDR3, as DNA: TGTGCCAGCAGCGGACGGACAGGGTCCAATGAGCAGTTCTTC. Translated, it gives CASSGRTGSNEQFF.

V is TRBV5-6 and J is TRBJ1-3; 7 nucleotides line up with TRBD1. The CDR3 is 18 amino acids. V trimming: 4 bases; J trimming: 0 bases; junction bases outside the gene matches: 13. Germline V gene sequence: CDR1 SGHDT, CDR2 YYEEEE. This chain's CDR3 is CASSPRISRGYSGNTIYF. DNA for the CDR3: TGTGCCAGCAGCCCAAGGATCTCCAGGGGGTACTCTGGAAACACCATATATTTT.

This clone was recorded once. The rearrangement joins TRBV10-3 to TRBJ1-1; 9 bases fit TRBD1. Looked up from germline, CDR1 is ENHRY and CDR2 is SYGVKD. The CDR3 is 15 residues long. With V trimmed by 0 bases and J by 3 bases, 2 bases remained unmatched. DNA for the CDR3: TGTGCCATCAGTGAGTCGGGACAGGGTTACACTGAAGCTTTCTTT. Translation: CAISESGQGYTEAFF.

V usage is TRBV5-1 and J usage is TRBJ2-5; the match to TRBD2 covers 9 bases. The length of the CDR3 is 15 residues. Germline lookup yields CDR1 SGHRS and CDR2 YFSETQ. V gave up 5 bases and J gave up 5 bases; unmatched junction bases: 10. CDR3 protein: CASRLRAGGFETQYF. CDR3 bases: TGCGCCAGCAGACTTCGAGCGGGAGGATTTGAGACCCAGTACTTC.

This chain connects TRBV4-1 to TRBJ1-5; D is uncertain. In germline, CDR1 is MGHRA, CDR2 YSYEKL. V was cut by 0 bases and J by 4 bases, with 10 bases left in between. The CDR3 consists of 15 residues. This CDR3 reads CASSQDVSGNQPQHF. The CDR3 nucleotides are TGCGCCAGCAGCCAAGATGTCTCTGGGAATCAGCCCCAGCATTTT.

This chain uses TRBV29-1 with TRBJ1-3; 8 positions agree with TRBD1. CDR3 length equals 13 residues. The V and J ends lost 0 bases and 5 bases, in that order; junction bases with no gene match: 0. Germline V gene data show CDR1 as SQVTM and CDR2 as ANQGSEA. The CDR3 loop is CSVEDRGRNTIYF. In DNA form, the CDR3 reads TGCAGCGTTGAAGACAGGGGGCGAAACACCATATATTTT.

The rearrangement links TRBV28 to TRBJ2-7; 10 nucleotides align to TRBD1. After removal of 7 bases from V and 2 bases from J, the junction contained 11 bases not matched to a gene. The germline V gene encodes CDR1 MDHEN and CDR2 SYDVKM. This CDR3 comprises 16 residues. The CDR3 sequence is CASTSSPGQGTYEQYF. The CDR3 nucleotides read TGTGCCAGCACTTCTAGTCCGGGACAGGGGACCTACGAGCAGTACTTC.

DNA of the CDR3: TGTGCCAGCAGCTTATACAGAGTCGATGAAAAACTGTTTTTT. Amino acids: CASSLYRVDEKLFF. The genes are TRBV7-2 and TRBJ1-4, with D unresolved. Germline CDR1 reads SGHTA; CDR2 reads FQGNSA. Trimming removed 2 bases from V and 6 bases from J, with 10 bases in between. The CDR3 totals 14 residues. The full variable domain, its missing parts supplied by reference TRBV7-2 and TRBJ1-4, is GAGVSQSPSNKVTEKGKDVELRCDPISGHTALYWYRQSLGQGLEFLIYFQGNSAPDKSGLPSDRFSAERTGGSVSTLTIQRTQQEDSAVYLCASSLYRVDEKLFFGSGTQLSVL.

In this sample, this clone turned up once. DNA of the CDR3: TGTGCCATCAGTGAGTACTCTAGCGGGGGAGACACAGATACGCAGTATTTT. Its protein is CAISEYSSGGDTDTQYF. The genes are TRBV10-3 and TRBJ2-3, with 10 bases lining up with TRBD2. Losses at the gene ends were 1 base for V and 2 bases for J; bases not matched to a gene: 6. Germline V gene sequence: CDR1 ENHRY, CDR2 SYGVKD. The CDR3 is made up of 17 amino acids.

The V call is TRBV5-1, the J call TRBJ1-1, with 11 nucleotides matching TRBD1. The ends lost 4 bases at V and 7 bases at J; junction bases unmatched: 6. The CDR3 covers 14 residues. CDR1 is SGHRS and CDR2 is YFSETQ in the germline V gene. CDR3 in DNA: TGCGCCAGCAGCGATGGACAGGGGGCTAGTGAAGCTTTCTTT. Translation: CASSDGQGASEAFF.

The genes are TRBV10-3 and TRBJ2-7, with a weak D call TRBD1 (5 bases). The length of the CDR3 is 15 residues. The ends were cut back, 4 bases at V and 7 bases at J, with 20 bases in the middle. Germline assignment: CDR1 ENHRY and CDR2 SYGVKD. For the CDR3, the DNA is TGTGCCATCAGTGGTCTAGGGGCCCCTGAGGTGGAGCAGTACTTC. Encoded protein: CAISGLGAPEVEQYF.

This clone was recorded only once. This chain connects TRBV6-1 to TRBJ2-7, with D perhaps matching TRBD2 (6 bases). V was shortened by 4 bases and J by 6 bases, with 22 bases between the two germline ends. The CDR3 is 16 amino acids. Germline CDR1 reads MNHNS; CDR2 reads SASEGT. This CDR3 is CASSGSFGSHPREQYF. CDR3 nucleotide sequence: TGTGCCAGCAGTGGGAGCTTCGGGAGCCACCCGCGCGAGCAGTACTTC.

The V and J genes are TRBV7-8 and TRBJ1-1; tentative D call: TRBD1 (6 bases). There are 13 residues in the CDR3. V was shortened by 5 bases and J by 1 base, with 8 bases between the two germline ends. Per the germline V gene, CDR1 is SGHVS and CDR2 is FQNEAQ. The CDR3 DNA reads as TGTGCCAGCAGCCCGACAGGGAACACTGAAGCTTTCTTT. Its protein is CASSPTGNTEAFF.

The CDR3 spells CATDRTGKGRSTDTQYF. In nucleotides, the CDR3 is TGTGCCACCGATAGGACAGGGAAGGGAAGGAGCACAGATACGCAGTATTTT. The V gene is TRBV24-1, the J gene TRBJ2-3; 8 bases agree with TRBD1. V was pared by 9 bases and J by 0 bases, with 13 bases of the junction left unmatched. This CDR3 is built from 17 residues. Germline loops: CDR1 KGHDR, CDR2 SFDVKD.

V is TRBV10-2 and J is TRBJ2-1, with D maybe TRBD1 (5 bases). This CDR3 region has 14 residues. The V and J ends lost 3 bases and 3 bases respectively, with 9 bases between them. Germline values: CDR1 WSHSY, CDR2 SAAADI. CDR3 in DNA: TGCGCCAGCAGTGACTGGGGCGTCTACAATGAGCAGTTCTTC. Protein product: CASSDWGVYNEQFF.

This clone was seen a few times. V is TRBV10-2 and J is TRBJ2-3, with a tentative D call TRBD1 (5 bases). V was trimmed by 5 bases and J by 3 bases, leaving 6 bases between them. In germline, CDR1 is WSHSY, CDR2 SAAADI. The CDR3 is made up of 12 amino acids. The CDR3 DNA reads TGCGCCAGCAGTCAGGGAACAGATACGCAGTATTTT. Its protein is CASSQGTDTQYF.

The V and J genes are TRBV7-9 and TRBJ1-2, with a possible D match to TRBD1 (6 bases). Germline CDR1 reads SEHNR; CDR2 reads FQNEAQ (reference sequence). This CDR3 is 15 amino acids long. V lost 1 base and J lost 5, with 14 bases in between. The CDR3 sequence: CASSLVGQGEYGYTF. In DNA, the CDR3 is TGTGCCAGCAGCTTAGTGGGACAAGGGGAGTATGGCTACACCTTC. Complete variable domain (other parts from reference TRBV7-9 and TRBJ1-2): DTGVSQNPRHKITKRGQNVTFRCDPISEHNRLYWYRQTLGQGPEFLTYFQNEAQLEKSRLLSDRFSAERPKGSFSTLEIQRTEQGDSAMYLCASSLVGQGEYGYTFGSGTRLTVV.

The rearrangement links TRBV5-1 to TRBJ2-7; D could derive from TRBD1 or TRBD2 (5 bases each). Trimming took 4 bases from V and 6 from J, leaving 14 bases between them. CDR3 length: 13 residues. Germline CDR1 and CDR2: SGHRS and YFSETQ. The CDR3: CASSPGWDGEQYF. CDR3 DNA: TGCGCCAGCAGCCCGGGGTGGGACGGCGAGCAGTACTTC. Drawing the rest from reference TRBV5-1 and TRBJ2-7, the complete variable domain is KAGVTQTPRYLIKTRGQQVTLSCSPISGHRSVSWYQQTPGQGLQFLFEYFSETQRNKGNFPGRFSGRQFSNSRSEMNVSTLELGDSALYLCASSPGWDGEQYFGPGTRLTVT.

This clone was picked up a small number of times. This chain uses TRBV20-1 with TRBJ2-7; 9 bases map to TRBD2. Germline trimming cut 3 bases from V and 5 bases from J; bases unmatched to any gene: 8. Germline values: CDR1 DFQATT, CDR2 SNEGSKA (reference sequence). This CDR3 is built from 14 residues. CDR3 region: CSASQNSGRDEQYF. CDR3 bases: TGCAGTGCTAGTCAGAATAGCGGGAGAGACGAGCAGTACTTC.

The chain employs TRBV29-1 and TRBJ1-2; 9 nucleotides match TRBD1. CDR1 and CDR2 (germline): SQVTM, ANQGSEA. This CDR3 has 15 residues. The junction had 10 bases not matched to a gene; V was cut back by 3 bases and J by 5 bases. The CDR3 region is CSVDRSTGGAYGYTF. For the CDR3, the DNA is TGCAGCGTTGATCGGTCAACAGGGGGCGCTTATGGCTACACCTTC.

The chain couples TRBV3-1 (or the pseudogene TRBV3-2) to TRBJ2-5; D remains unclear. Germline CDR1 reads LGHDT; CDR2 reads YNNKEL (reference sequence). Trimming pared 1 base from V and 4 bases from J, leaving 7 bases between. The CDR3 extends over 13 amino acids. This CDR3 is CASSQVNRETQYF. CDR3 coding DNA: TGTGCCAGCAGCCAAGTCAACCGAGAGACCCAGTACTTC.

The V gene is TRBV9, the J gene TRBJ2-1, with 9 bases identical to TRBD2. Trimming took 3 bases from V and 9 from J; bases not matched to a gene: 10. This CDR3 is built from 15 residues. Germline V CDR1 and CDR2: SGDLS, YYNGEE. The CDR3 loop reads CASSAGLAYGGEQFF. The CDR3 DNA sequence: TGTGCCAGCAGCGCGGGACTAGCTTACGGCGGTGAGCAGTTCTTC.